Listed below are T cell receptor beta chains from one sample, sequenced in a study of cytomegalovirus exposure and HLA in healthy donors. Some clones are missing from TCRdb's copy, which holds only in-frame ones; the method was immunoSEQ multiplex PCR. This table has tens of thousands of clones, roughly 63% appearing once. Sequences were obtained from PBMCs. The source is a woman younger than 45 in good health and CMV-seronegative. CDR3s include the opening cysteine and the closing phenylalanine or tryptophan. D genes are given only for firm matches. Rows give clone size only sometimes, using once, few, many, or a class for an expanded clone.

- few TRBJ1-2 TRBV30 TGTGCCTGGAGTGTTTCAGGTTCCAACTATGGCTACACCTTC CAWSVSGSNYGYTF
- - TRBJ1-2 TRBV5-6 TGTGCCAGCAGCCTCACGGTTAACTATGGCTACACCTTC CASSLTVNYGYTF
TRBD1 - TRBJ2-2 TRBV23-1 TGCGCCAGCAGTCAATACGTTCTCCGGGACAGGGGGCGCCGGAGCACCGGGGAGCTGTTTTTT CASSQYVLRDRGRRSTGELFF
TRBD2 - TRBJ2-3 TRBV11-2 TGTGCCAGCAGCTTAGGAGCGGGAGTATCGGATACGCAGTATTTT CASSLGAGVSDTQYF
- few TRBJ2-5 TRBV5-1 TGCGCCAGCAGCCCACCTAGCGTCGACCAAGAGACCCAGTACTTC CASSPPSVDQETQYF
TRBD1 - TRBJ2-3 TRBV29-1 TGCAGCGCGGGACAGGGGGAGACAGATACGCAGTATTTT CSAGQGETDTQYF
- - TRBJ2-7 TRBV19 TGTGCCAGTACCGGGACTTCCTACGAGCAGTACTTC CASTGTSYEQYF
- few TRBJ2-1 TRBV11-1 TGTGCCAGCAGCCTTTCAGGTGAGCAGTTCTTC CASSLSGEQFF
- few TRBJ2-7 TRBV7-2 TGTGCCAGCAGCGTTACCTACGAGCAGTACTTC CASSVTYEQYF
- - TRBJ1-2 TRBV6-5 TGTGCCAGCAGTTACGCCGACGGACAGTATGGCTACACCTTC CASSYADGQYGYTF
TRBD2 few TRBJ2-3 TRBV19 TGTGCCAGTAGCTCCCGACTAGCGGGAGTAGCAGATACGCAGTATTTT CASSSRLAGVADTQYF
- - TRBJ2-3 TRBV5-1 TGCGCCAGCAGTAATCTTCGAGGAGATACGCAGTATTTT CASSNLRGDTQYF
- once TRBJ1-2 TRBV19 TGTGCCAGTACCTCCCACGGGACACAGCCACCCTATGGCTACACCTTC CASTSHGTQPPYGYTF
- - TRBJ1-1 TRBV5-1 TGCGCCAGCAGCTTGGTAACAGGGCCTGCCACTGAAGCTTTCTTT CASSLVTGPATEAFF
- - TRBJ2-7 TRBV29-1 TGCAGCGTTGGAACGCGGGGCCCGATTTCCTACGAGCAGTACTTC CSVGTRGPISYEQYF
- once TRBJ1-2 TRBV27 TGTGCCAGCAGTTCCCCGGGTGGGGGCGACTATGGCTACACCTTC CASSSPGGGDYGYTF
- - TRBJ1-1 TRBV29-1 TGCAGCGGTCGACAGATAATGAACACTGAAGCTTTCTTT CSGRQIMNTEAFF
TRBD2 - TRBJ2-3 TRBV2 TGTGCCAGCAGTGATTGGGAGCGGGGGGTCCGTAGGACAGATACGCAGTATTTT CASSDWERGVRRTDTQYF
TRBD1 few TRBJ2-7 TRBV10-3 TGTGCCATCAGTCGACCACAGGGGATACGGTACTTC CAISRPQGIRYF
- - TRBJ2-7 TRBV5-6 TGTGCCAGCAGCTCCCCTATATCCAATTACGAGCAGTACTTC CASSSPISNYEQYF
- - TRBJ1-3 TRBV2 TGTGCCAGCGCGCCAGACAGGCACTCTGGAAACACCATATATTTT CASAPDRHSGNTIYF
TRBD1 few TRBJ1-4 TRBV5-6 TGTGCCAGCAGCCAGGGGGCGGTAGGTGAAAAACTGTTTTTT CASSQGAVGEKLFF
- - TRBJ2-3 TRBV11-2 TGTGCCAGCAGCTTCATAGGAGGTGGCACAGATACGCAGTATTTT CASSFIGGGTDTQYF
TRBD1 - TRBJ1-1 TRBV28 TGTGCCAGCAGTTTAGTAGGGACAGGGGGCTTTGGGGCTTTCTTT CASSLVGTGGFGAFF
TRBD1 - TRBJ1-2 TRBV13 TGTGCCAGCAGCTTAGACCGGGACAGGGGTTACGGCTACACCTTC CASSLDRDRGYGYTF
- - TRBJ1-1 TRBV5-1 TGCGCCAGCAGCTCGGTTGGGGGCGCGACTGAAGCTTTCTTT CASSSVGGATEAFF
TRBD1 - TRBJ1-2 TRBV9 TGTGCCAGCAGCCCCCGGGACAGGGGAAGTGGCTACACCTTC CASSPRDRGSGYTF
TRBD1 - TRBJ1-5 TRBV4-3 TGCGCCAGCAGCCCAGGGACAGCTTTAAGCAATCAGCCCCAGCATTTT CASSPGTALSNQPQHF
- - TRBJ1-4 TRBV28 TGTGCCAGCAGCGGATCCGTTGATGGGAGTCATGAAAAACTGTTTTTT CASSGSVDGSHEKLFF
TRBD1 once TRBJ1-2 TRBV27 TGTGCCAGCATGGGGGACAGGGGGCTTAACTATGGCTACACCTTC CASMGDRGLNYGYTF
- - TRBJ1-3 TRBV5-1 TGCGCCAGCAGCTTGGGGGGCAGAAGCGACTCTGGAAACACCATATATTTT CASSLGGRSDSGNTIYF
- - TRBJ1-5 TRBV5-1 TGCGCCAGCAGCTCTTGGGGGGGGGCCAGTCAGCCCCAGCATTTT CASSSWGGASQPQHF
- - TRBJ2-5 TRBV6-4 TGTGCCAGCACGCCCGAGGGCTCTCCCCAAGAGACCCAGTACTTC CASTPEGSPQETQYF
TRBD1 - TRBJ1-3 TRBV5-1 TGCGCCAGCAGCCCCGGACAGGGGGCAGTTGGAAACACCATATATTTT CASSPGQGAVGNTIYF
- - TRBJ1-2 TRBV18 TGTGCTAGCTCATCGGGGATATATGGCTACACCTTC CASSSGIYGYTF
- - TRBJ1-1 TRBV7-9 TGTGCCAGCAGCGACCGGGACAAGAACACTGAAGCTTTCTTT CASSDRDKNTEAFF
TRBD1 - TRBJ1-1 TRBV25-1 TGTGCCAGCAGTGAATATATCCTCCGGGACAGCACTGAAGCTTTCTTT CASSEYILRDSTEAFF
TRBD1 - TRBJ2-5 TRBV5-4 TGTGCCAGCAGCTTGGCCCCCGGGACAGGAGAGACCCAGTACTTC CASSLAPGTGETQYF
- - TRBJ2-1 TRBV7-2 TGTGCCAGCAGCTTAGGGGGTAGCGCGTGGGAGCAGTTCTTC CASSLGGSAWEQFF
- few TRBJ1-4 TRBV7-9 TGTGCCAGCAGCTTCGTCGGGGGAGGAGGTGAAAAACTGTTTTTT CASSFVGGGGEKLFF
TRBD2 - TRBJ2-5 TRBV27 TGTGCCAGCAGCCCACTTGGGGGGGGAGAGACCCAGTACTTC CASSPLGGGETQYF
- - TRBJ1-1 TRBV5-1 TGCGCCAGCAGTTATGCCCCCACAAACACTGAAGCTTTCTTT CASSYAPTNTEAFF
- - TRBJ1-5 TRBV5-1 TGCGCCAGCAGCTTGGACGGGAATCAGCCCCAGCATTTT CASSLDGNQPQHF
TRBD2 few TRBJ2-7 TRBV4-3 TGCGCCAGCAGCCAAGAAACTAGCGGGGTATACGAGCAGTACTTC CASSQETSGVYEQYF
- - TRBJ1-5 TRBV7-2 TGTGCCAGCAGCTTGGTCTACCAGCCCCAGCATTTT CASSLVYQPQHF
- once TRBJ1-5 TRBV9 TGTGCCAGCAGCGTAGCAGCAGGGAATCAGCCCCAGCATTTT CASSVAAGNQPQHF
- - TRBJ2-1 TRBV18 TGTGCCAGCTCACCACCGACACCTAATGAGCAGTTCTTC CASSPPTPNEQFF
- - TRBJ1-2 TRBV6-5 TGTGCCAGCAGTTACTGGGGGGATAACTATGGCTACACCTTC CASSYWGDNYGYTF
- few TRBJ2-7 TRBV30 TGTGCCTGGAGCTCGCAGTCCTACGAGCAGTACTTC CAWSSQSYEQYF
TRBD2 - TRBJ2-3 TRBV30 TGTGCCTGGAGTTTACAGCGGGAGGGCCTTCGAACTCTCTTAGATACGCAGTATTTT CAWSLQREGLRTLLDTQYF
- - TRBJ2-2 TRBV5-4 TGTGCCAGCAGGGGAGGCGGGGAGCTGTTTTTT CASRGGGELFF